Presented here are 28 T cell receptor beta chains from one specimen sequenced in a study of T cell repertoires in ileal Crohn's disease. This sample's time point: inflamed ileum from the surgical specimen. Here immunoSEQ multiplex PCR was the method, and the copy in TCRdb shows in-frame clones only, minus some. Of 10,000 to 11,000 clones in the sample, roughly 84% were seen once. Sequenced: ileal tissue. Receptors originate from an adult with Crohn's disease.

The V gene is TRBV18, the J gene TRBJ2-1; 7 nucleotides match TRBD2. The CDR3 runs to 15 residues. The ends lost 3 bases at V and 5 bases at J; junction bases unmatched: 7. Germline CDR1 KGHSH, CDR2 LQKENI. For the CDR3, the DNA is TGTGCCAGCTCACCTTCGGAGGGGAGGGACAATGAGCAGTTCTTC. This sequence encodes CASSPSEGRDNEQFF.

The genes are TRBV5-1 and TRBJ1-2, with D tentatively TRBD1 (6 bases). The germline gives CDR1 SGHRS, CDR2 YFSETQ. V was cut by 4 bases and J by 4 bases, with 14 bases left in between. This CDR3 is 14 amino acids long. CDR3 coding DNA: TGCGCCAGCAGCCCCCCGACAGGATCCTATGGCTACACCTTC. As protein: CASSPPTGSYGYTF.

The chain is built from TRBV29-1 and TRBJ1-3; possible D gene TRBD1, 6 bases. Trimming shortened V by 5 bases and J by 3 bases, and 17 bases separated the two germline ends. The CDR3 is made up of 15 amino acids. The germline V gene has CDR1 SQVTM and CDR2 ANQGSEA. The CDR3 bases are TGCAGCGTTCGTAGTCCACAGGGATATGGAAACACCATATATTTT. It is translated as CSVRSPQGYGNTIYF.

This clone was seen a single time. The chain has TRBV7-2 and TRBJ2-2, with TRBD2 matching over 9 bases. The V segment lost 1 base and the J segment 6 bases; nucleotides outside the gene matches: 0. Germline V lookup: CDR1 SGHTA, CDR2 FQGNSA. This CDR3 is built from 14 residues. In DNA, the CDR3 is TGTGCCAGCAGCTTAGTAGCGGGAGCCGGGGAGCTGTTTTTT. It encodes CASSLVAGAGELFF.

The V gene is TRBV9, the J gene TRBJ2-2; 8 nucleotides align to TRBD2. Trimming removed 3 bases from V and 7 bases from J; junction bases left unmatched: 11. CDR3 length equals 16 residues. Germline CDR1 SGDLS, CDR2 YYNGEE. CDR3 region: CASSGGTSFLNGELFF. The CDR3 bases are TGTGCCAGCAGCGGAGGGACTAGTTTTTTGAACGGGGAGCTGTTTTTT.

The rearrangement links TRBV5-1 to TRBJ2-1; 7 nucleotides agree with TRBD2. The CDR3 is made up of 16 amino acids. V lost 4 bases to trimming and J lost 0 bases; unmatched junction nucleotides: 7. The germline CDR1 and CDR2 sequences are SGHRS and YFSETQ. In DNA, the CDR3 is TGCGCCAGCAGCCTGGGAGGCGGGAGCTCCTACAATGAGCAGTTCTTC. Translating it yields CASSLGGGSSYNEQFF.

V is TRBV11-2 and J is TRBJ2-2; D is unresolved. V shed 10 bases and J shed 2 bases, with 5 bases lying between them. The CDR3 is made up of 11 amino acids. The germline V gene has CDR1 SGHAT and CDR2 FQNNGV. DNA for the CDR3: TGTGCCACTACCAACACCGGGGAGCTGTTTTTT. Residues: CATTNTGELFF.

The CDR3 is CASSFARQGFYGYTF. For the CDR3, the DNA is TGTGCCAGCAGTTTTGCTCGACAGGGCTTCTATGGCTACACCTTC. The V and J genes are TRBV27 and TRBJ1-2, with TRBD1 identical over 7 bases. The CDR3 is 15 residues long. J was trimmed by 4 bases and V by 3 bases; bases with no gene match: 8. Per the germline V gene, CDR1 is MNHEY and CDR2 is SMNVEV (reference sequence).

The chain is built from TRBV11-3 and TRBJ2-3, with 9 bases aligning to TRBD1. V shed 2 bases and J 4 bases; nucleotides not matched to a gene: 1. Germline-derived CDR1 and CDR2 are SGHNT and YENEEA. The CDR3 has 14 residues. The CDR3 region is CASSLTGGADTQYF. The CDR3 DNA follows: TGTGCCAGCAGCTTAACAGGGGGCGCAGATACGCAGTATTTT.

The chain uses TRBV6-1 and TRBJ2-3, with 7 bases that match TRBD2. Trimming at V came to 6 bases and at J to 1 base, leaving 1 base not matched to a gene. The length of the CDR3 is 13 residues. The germline V gene has CDR1 MNHNS and CDR2 SASEGT. CDR3 nucleotides: TGTGCCAGCAGGCTAGCGGGCACAGATACGCAGTATTTT. It is translated as CASRLAGTDTQYF.

This chain links TRBV7-9 with TRBJ1-4, with TRBD1 identical over 8 bases. Germline assignment: CDR1 SEHNR and CDR2 FQNEAQ (reference sequence). The V gene end was trimmed by 5 bases and the J gene end by 5 bases; junction bases not matched to a gene: 10. This CDR3 region has 16 residues. The CDR3 bases are TGTGCCAGCAGCCCAGACCTGACAGGGGAAAATGAAAAACTGTTTTTT. This gives the protein CASSPDLTGENEKLFF.

The chain uses TRBV19 and TRBJ2-2; 11 bases agree with TRBD2. Germline V lookup: CDR1 LNHDA, CDR2 SQIVND (reference sequence). This CDR3 contains 17 residues. Trimming cost V 1 base and J 0 bases; bases outside gene matches: 1. This CDR3 is CASSIVAGGANTGELFF. The CDR3, as DNA: TGTGCCAGTAGTATAGTAGCGGGAGGGGCGAACACCGGGGAGCTGTTTTTT.

This chain uses TRBV9 with TRBJ2-3; the D call may be TRBD1 or TRBD2 (6 bases each). V dropped 3 bases and J dropped 6 bases, with 17 bases sitting between them. The germline V gene has CDR1 SGDLS and CDR2 YYNGEE. This CDR3 is built from 15 residues. As DNA, the CDR3 is TGTGCCAGCAGCGGTCTCGGGGGCGGCGGGGATACGCAGTATTTT. Translated: CASSGLGGGGDTQYF. Together with reference TRBV9 and TRBJ2-3, the CDR3 gives the full variable domain: DSGVTQTPKHLITATGQRVTLRCSPRSGDLSVYWYQQSLDQGLQFLIQYYNGEERAKGNILERFSAQQFPDLHSELNLSSLELGDSALYFCASSGLGGGGDTQYFGPGTRLTVL.

V usage is TRBV5-1 and J usage is TRBJ1-3; 8 nucleotides agree with TRBD1. The length of the CDR3 is 14 residues. The V gene end was trimmed by 0 bases and the J gene end by 6 bases; junction bases not matched to a gene: 2. CDR1 is SGHRS, CDR2 YFSETQ, per germline. The CDR3 nucleotides are TGCGCCAGCAGCTTGGGGGACAGGCTAAACACCATATATTTT. It translates to CASSLGDRLNTIYF.

The chain joins TRBV5-1 to TRBJ2-1, with 11 positions matching TRBD2. Per germline, CDR1 SGHRS and CDR2 YFSETQ. Unmatched junction bases numbered 6, after V lost 4 bases and J lost 6 bases. This CDR3 region has 15 residues. CDR3 sequence (DNA): TGCGCCAGCAGCCTAACTAGCGGGAGTGGCAATGAGCAGTTCTTC. Amino acid sequence: CASSLTSGSGNEQFF.

The rearrangement links TRBV10-3 to TRBJ1-5; the D is unclear. Germline loops: CDR1 ENHRY, CDR2 SYGVKD. V was pared by 2 bases and J by 10 bases, with 9 bases between. The CDR3 totals 12 residues. The DNA for the CDR3 is TGTGCCATCAGTGAGCCGAGCAACCCCCAGCATTTT. Translated, it gives CAISEPSNPQHF.

V gene TRBV19 combines with J gene TRBJ1-1, with D uncertain. Deletions cut 9 bases from V and 5 bases from J, with 10 bases between. Germline loops: CDR1 LNHDA, CDR2 SQIVND (reference sequence). The CDR3 spans 11 residues. CDR3 sequence (DNA): TGTGCCAGAAGGGTGGAAACTGAAGCTTTCTTT. This translates into CARRVETEAFF.

The V call is TRBV10-3, the J call TRBJ2-7; TRBD2 matches at 7 bases. The V gene end was trimmed by 7 bases and the J gene end by 4 bases; junction bases not matched to a gene: 7. Germline CDR1 ENHRY, CDR2 SYGVKD. This CDR3 is built from 13 residues. DNA of the CDR3: TGTGCCATCATGCGCGGGAGCTCTTACGAGCAGTACTTC. This sequence encodes CAIMRGSSYEQYF.

The chain is built from TRBV6-5 and TRBJ2-7, with 8 positions matching TRBD1. The V segment lost 6 bases and the J segment 2 bases; nucleotides outside the gene matches: 9. CDR1 is MNHEY and CDR2 is SVGAGI in the germline V gene. This CDR3 spans 15 amino acids. The CDR3 DNA is TGTGCCAGCAGGGGCGCCGGGACAGGTACCTACGAGCAGTACTTC. Amino acids: CASRGAGTGTYEQYF.

The gene calls are TRBV6-5 and TRBJ2-5; TRBD2 agrees at 7 bases. This CDR3 has 14 amino acids. Germline assignment: CDR1 MNHEY and CDR2 SVGAGI. With 1 base clipped from V and 3 bases from J, the junction kept 2 bases outside the gene matches. This CDR3 is CASSYFGTKETQYF. In nucleotides, the CDR3 is TGTGCCAGCAGTTACTTCGGGACTAAAGAGACCCAGTACTTC.

The V call is TRBV6-6, the J call TRBJ2-2; no reliable D call. The CDR3 is 13 amino acids. Looked up from germline, CDR1 is MNHNY and CDR2 is SVGAGI (reference sequence). Between the trimmed V and J ends, which lost 0 bases and 6 bases, there was a span of 5 bases. DNA for the CDR3: TGTGCCAGCAGTTACTCGCAGTCCGGGGAGCTGTTTTTT. Residues: CASSYSQSGELFF.

By frequency in the sample, this clone is medium-sized. The chain recombines TRBV10-3 with TRBJ1-5; unclear D gene. The CDR3 contains 13 residues. Deletions cut 2 bases from V and 7 bases from J, with 9 bases between. From germline, CDR1 is ENHRY and CDR2 SYGVKD. Written as DNA, the CDR3 is TGTGCCATCAGTGAGAATTCAGGACAGCCCCAGCATTTT. This gives the protein CAISENSGQPQHF.

This clone was detected only a few times. The chain links TRBV30 to TRBJ1-2, with D unclear. Germline CDR1 GTSNPN, CDR2 SVGIG (reference sequence). Trimming stripped 3 bases from V and 8 bases from J, with 13 bases between. The CDR3 is made up of 12 amino acids. CDR3 region: CAWSPRTEGYTF. The CDR3 bases are TGTGCCTGGAGCCCCCGGACGGAGGGCTACACCTTC.

The rearrangement joins TRBV14 to TRBJ1-1, with D uncertain. The germline gives CDR1 SGHDN, CDR2 FVKESK. The CDR3 consists of 14 residues. Trimming pared 1 base from V and 7 bases from J, leaving 13 bases between. CDR3 in DNA: TGTGCCAGCAGCCAAGGGCTCTGGGGATTTGAAGCTTTCTTT. Protein: CASSQGLWGFEAFF.

V is TRBV6-1 and J is TRBJ1-5; D might be TRBD1 (6 bases). CDR1 and CDR2 (germline): MNHNS, SASEGT. This CDR3 is built from 15 residues. The V end lost 6 bases, the J end lost 2 bases, and 14 bases lay between the germline ends. In DNA, the CDR3 is TGTGCCAGCAGCGCGGGGGCCAGCGGCAATCAGCCCCAGCATTTT. Amino acids: CASSAGASGNQPQHF.

The chain recombines TRBV6-5 with TRBJ2-7; 11 bases fit TRBD2. Germline CDR1 is MNHEY and CDR2 is SVGAGI. The CDR3 contains 14 residues. The V segment lost 7 bases and the J segment 7 bases; nucleotides outside the gene matches: 9. This CDR3 is CASTPTSGRPEQYF. As DNA, the CDR3 is TGTGCCAGCACCCCTACTAGCGGGAGACCGGAGCAGTACTTC.

The chain employs TRBV30 and TRBJ2-2, with a possible D match to TRBD2 (6 bases). Between the trimmed V and J ends, which lost 3 bases and 5 bases, there was a span of 16 bases. The CDR3 extends over 15 amino acids. The germline V gene encodes CDR1 GTSNPN and CDR2 SVGIG (reference sequence). The CDR3, as DNA: TGTGCCTGGAGCCCGAGATCTCGGGGGACCGGGGAGCTGTTTTTT. Amino acids: CAWSPRSRGTGELFF.

V and J are TRBV6-1 and TRBJ2-2; 15 bases are shared with TRBD2. CDR3 length: 15 residues. The germline V gene encodes CDR1 MNHNS and CDR2 SASEGT. J gave up 8 bases and V 5 bases, and 3 bases lay outside the gene matches. CDR3 DNA: TGTGCCAGCAGTTCCGGGACTAGCGGGAGGGGGGAGCTGTTTTTT. It translates to CASSSGTSGRGELFF.